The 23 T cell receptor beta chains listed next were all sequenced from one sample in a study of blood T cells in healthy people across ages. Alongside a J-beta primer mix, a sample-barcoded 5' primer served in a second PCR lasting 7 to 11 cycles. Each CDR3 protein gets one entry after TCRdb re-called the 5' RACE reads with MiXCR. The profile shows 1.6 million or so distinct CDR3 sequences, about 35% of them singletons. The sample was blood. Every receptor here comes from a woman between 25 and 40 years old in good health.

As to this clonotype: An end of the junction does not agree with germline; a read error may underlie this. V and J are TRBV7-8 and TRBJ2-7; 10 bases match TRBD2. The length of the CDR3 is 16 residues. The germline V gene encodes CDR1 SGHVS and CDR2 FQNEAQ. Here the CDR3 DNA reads TGTACCAGCAGCTTAAATCTAGCGGGGGACCTCTACGAGCAGTACTTC. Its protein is CTSSLNLAGDLYEQYF.

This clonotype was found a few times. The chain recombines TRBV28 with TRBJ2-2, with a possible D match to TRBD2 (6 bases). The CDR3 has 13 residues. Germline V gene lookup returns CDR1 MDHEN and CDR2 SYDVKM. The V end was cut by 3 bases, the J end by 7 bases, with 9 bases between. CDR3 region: CASSFGEDGELFF. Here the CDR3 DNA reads TGTGCCAGCAGTTTTGGGGAGGACGGGGAGCTGTTTTTT.

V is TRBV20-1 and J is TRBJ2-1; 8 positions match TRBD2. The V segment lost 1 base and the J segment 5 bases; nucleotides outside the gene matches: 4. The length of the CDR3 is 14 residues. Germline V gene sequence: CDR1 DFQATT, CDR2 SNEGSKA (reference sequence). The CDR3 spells CSARAGGRHNEQFF. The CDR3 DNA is TGCAGTGCTAGAGCGGGAGGGCGCCACAATGAGCAGTTCTTC.

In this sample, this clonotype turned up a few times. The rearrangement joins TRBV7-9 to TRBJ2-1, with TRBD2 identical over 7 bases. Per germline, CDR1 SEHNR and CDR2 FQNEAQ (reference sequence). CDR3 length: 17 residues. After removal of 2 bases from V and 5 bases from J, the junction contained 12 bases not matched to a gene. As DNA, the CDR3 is TGTGCCAGCAGCTTACCTCCGTTGACTAGCTGGGACAATGAGCAGTTCTTC. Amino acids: CASSLPPLTSWDNEQFF.

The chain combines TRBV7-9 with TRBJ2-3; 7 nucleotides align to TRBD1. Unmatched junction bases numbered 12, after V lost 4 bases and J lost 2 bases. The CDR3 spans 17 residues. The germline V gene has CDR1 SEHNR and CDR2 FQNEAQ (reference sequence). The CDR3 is CASSSPQPGQFTDTQYF. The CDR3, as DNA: TGTGCCAGCAGCTCCCCTCAGCCGGGACAGTTCACAGATACGCAGTATTTT.

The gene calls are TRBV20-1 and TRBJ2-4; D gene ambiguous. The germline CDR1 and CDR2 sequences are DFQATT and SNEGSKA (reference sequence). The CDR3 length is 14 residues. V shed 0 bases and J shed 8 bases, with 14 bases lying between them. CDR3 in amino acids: CSARDSYKMDIQYF. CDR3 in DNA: TGCAGTGCTAGAGATTCCTACAAGATGGACATTCAGTACTTC.

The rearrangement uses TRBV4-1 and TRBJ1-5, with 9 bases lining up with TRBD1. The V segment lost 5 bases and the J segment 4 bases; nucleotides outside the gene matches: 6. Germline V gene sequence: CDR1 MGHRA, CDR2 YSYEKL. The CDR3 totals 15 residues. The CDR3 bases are TGCGCCAGCAGCGTAGGACAGGGGCGGAATCAGCCCCAGCATTTT. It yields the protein CASSVGQGRNQPQHF.

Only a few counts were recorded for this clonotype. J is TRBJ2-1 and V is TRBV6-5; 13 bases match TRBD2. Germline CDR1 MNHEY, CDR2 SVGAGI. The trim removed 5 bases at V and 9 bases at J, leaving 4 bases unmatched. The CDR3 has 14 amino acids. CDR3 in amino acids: CASSKGLAGSEQFF. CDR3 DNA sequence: TGTGCCAGCAGTAAGGGACTAGCGGGAAGTGAGCAGTTCTTC.

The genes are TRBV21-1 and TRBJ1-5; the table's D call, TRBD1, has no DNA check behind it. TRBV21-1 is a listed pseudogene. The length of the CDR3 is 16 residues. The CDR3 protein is CASSKGTGVRNQPQHF. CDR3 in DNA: TGTGCCAGCAGCAAAGGGACAGGGGTCCGCAATCAGCCCCAGCATTTT.

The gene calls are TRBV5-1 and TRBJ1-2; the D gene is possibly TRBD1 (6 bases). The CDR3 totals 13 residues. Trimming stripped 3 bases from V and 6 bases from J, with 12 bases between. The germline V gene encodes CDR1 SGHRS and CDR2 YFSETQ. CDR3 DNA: TGCGCCAGCAGCTCCGGGGCAGGGGATGGCTACACCTTC. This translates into CASSSGAGDGYTF.

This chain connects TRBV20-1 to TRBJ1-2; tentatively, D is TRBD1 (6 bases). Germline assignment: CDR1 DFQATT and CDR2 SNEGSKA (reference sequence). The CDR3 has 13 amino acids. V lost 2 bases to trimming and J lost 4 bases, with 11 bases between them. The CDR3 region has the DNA TGCAGTGCTAGACGGGGGGGCTCCTATGGCTACACCTTC. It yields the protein CSARRGGSYGYTF.

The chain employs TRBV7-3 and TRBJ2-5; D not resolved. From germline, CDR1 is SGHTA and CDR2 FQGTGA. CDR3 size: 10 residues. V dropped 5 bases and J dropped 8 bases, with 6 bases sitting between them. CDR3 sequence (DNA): TGTGCCAGCAGCCGGGTAACCCAGTACTTC. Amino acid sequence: CASSRVTQYF.

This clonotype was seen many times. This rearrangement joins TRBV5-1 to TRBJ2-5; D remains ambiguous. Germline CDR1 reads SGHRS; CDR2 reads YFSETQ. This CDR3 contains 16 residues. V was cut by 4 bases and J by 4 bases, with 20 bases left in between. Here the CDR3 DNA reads TGCGCCAGCAGCCAAAGGATACGGCAATCGGGAGAGACCCAGTACTTC. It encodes CASSQRIRQSGETQYF.

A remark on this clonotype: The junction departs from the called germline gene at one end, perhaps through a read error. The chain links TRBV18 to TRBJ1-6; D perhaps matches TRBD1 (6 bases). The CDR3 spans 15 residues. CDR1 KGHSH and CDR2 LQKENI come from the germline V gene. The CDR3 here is CASSPEPGHDSPLHF. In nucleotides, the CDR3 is TGCGCCAGCTCACCAGAACCGGGACACGATTCACCCCTCCACTTT.

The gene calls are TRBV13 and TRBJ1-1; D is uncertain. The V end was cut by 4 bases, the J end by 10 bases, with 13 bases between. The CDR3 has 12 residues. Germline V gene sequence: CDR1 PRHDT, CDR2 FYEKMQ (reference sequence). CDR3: CASSSRLGGAFF. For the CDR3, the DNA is TGTGCCAGCAGCTCCCGCCTCGGCGGAGCTTTCTTT.

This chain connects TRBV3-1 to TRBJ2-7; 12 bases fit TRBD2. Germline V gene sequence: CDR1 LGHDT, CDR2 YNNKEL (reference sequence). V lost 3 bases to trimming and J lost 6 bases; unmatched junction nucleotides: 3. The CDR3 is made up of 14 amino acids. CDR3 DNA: TGTGCCAGCAGCCATTTACTAGCGGGAGGCGAGCAGTACTTC. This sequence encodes CASSHLLAGGEQYF.

CDR3 in DNA: TGTGCCAGCAGCCAATTGGGATATGAAAAACTGTTTTTT. Translating gives CASSQLGYEKLFF. This chain uses TRBV14 with TRBJ1-4; D is uncertain. Germline assignment: CDR1 SGHDN and CDR2 FVKESK. Trimming cost V 2 bases and J 6 bases, with 7 bases left between them. The CDR3 loop spans 13 amino acids. The complete variable domain, with remaining parts taken from reference TRBV14 and TRBJ1-4, reads EAGVTQFPSHSVIEKGQTVTLRCDPISGHDNLYWYRRVMGKEIKFLLHFVKESKQDESGMPNNRFLAERTGGTYSTLKVQPAELEDSGVYFCASSQLGYEKLFFGSGTQLSVL.

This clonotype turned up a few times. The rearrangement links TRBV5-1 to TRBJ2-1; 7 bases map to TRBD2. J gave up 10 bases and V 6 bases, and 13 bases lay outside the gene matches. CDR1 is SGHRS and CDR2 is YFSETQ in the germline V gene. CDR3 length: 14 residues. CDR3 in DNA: TGCGCCAGCACCACGGGGAATCCCGGGGGGGAGCAGTTCTTC. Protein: CASTTGNPGGEQFF.

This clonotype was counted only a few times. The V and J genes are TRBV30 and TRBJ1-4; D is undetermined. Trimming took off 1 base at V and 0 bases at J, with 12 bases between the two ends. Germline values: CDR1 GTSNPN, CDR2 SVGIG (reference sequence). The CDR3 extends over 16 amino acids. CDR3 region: CAWSEVTTTTNEKLFF. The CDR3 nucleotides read TGTGCCTGGAGTGAGGTTACTACAACAACTAATGAAAAACTGTTTTTT.

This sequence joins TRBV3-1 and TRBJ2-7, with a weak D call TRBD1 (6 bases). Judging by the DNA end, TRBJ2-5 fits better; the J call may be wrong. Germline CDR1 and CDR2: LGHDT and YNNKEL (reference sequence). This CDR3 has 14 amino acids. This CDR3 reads CASSQETGGETQYF. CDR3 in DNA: TGTGCCAGCAGCCAAGAGACAGGTGGAGAGACCCAGTACTTC.

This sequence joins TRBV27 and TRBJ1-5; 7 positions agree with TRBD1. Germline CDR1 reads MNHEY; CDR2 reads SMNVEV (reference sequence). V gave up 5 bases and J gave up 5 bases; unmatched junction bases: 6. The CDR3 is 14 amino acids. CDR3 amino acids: CASSRAGGHQPQHF. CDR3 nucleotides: TGTGCCAGCAGTAGGGCAGGGGGGCATCAGCCCCAGCATTTT.

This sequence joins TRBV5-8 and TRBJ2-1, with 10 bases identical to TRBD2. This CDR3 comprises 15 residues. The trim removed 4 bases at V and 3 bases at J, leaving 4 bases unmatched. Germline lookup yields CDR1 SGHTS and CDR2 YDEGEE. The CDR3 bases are TGTGCCAGCAGCCCGGGACTAGCGCTCTACAATGAGCAGTTCTTC. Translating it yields CASSPGLALYNEQFF.

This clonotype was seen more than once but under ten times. CDR3 sequence: CASSLALATGTDTQYF. CDR3 DNA: TGCGCCAGCAGCTTGGCGCTAGCGACTGGCACAGATACGCAGTATTTT. The genes are TRBV5-1 and TRBJ2-3; D is perhaps TRBD2 (6 bases). Germline-derived CDR1 and CDR2 are SGHRS and YFSETQ. The V end was cut by 0 bases, the J end by 1 base, with 12 bases between. CDR3 size: 16 residues.